The TCR beta chain under discussion was sequenced for a study of T cells in localized non-small cell lung cancer. Broader study findings: Tumor showed lower T cell clonality than uninvolved adjacent lung, where it was highest. Heterogeneity within the tumor remains possible, as just one region underwent sequencing. Of the top 100 tumor clones, median approximately 60 were in adjacent lung, more than 25 among its top 100. With higher T cell density in blood came longer overall survival.

In the case of this clone: No antigen is known for it.

Germline CDR1 and CDR2: SGHAT and FQNNGV. This CDR3 region has 19 residues. With 1 base clipped from V and 5 bases from J, the junction kept 15 bases outside the gene matches. Using immunoSEQ multiplex PCR, the repertoire was profiled, and TCRdb retains in-frame clones only, with some absent. This sample has approximately 65,000 clones, with 75% to 85% found just once. V and J are TRBV11-2 and TRBJ1-4; 8 bases agree with TRBD1. The material sequenced was PBMCs, taken before any cancer treatment. The TCR comes from a man aged 40 to 70 with stage II lung adenocarcinoma. DNA for the CDR3: TGTGCCAGCAGCTTAGGCCCCGGACAGGGCGAGGGACCGAATGAAAAACTGTTTTTT. Protein sequence: CASSLGPGQGEGPNEKLFF.